These 31 T cell receptor beta chains came from one sample sequenced in a study of blood T cell repertoires in COVID-19. This table comes from immunoSEQ multiplex PCR, and its TCRdb copy is limited to in-frame clones, with some not included. The sample carries approximately 30,000 clones, about 72% recorded once. The sequenced material came from peripheral blood. These receptors originate from a woman aged 55 to 70 with acute or convalescent COVID-19.

CDR3 region: CASSLFAGGMYEQYF. In DNA form, the CDR3 reads TGTGCCAGCAGCTTGTTCGCGGGGGGGATGTACGAGCAGTACTTC. This chain joins TRBV5-6 and TRBJ2-7, with 9 bases matching TRBD2. Germline V gene data show CDR1 as SGHDT and CDR2 as YYEEEE. The CDR3 has 15 amino acids. J was trimmed by 4 bases and V by 1 base; bases with no gene match: 6.

This clone was detected once. The chain employs TRBV30 and TRBJ2-2; D possibly corresponds to TRBD2 (5 bases). Trimming took 0 bases from V and 5 from J, leaving 13 bases between them. The CDR3 length is 15 residues. From germline, CDR1 is GTSNPN and CDR2 SVGIG (reference sequence). The CDR3 protein is CAWSVFGVRTGELFF. The CDR3 nucleotides read TGTGCCTGGAGTGTATTCGGGGTACGGACCGGGGAGCTGTTTTTT.

The gene calls are TRBV2 and TRBJ1-5; TRBD1 is a possible D gene (5 bases). The germline V gene encodes CDR1 SNHLY and CDR2 FYNNEI. V lost 6 bases to trimming and J lost 4 bases, with 22 bases between them. CDR3 length: 17 amino acids. The CDR3 sequence: CASSERPGQGPNQPQHF. The CDR3 DNA follows: TGTGCCAGCAGCGAACGCCCCGGGCAGGGCCCAAATCAGCCCCAGCATTTT.

By share of the sample, this clone is medium-sized (0.01 to 0.1%). The chain employs TRBV19 and TRBJ2-5, with D possibly matching TRBD1 (5 bases). The CDR3 totals 14 residues. V was shortened by 3 bases and J by 5 bases, with 13 bases between the two germline ends. CDR1 LNHDA and CDR2 SQIVND come from the germline V gene (reference sequence). CDR3 DNA sequence: TGTGCCAGTAGTATCGCAGGGTTCGGGGAGACCCAGTACTTC. Translating it yields CASSIAGFGETQYF.

V gene TRBV4-1 combines with J gene TRBJ2-7; 7 bases map to TRBD1. V shed 4 bases and J 6 bases; nucleotides not matched to a gene: 12. Looked up from germline, CDR1 is MGHRA and CDR2 is YSYEKL. The CDR3 is 15 residues long. This CDR3 reads CASSLASGQPAEQYF. The DNA for the CDR3 is TGCGCCAGCAGCCTCGCCTCGGGACAGCCCGCCGAGCAGTACTTC.

The chain employs TRBV29-1 and TRBJ2-7, with 8 bases fitting TRBD1. J was trimmed by 2 bases and V by 5 bases; bases with no gene match: 5. The germline gives CDR1 SQVTM, CDR2 ANQGSEA. The CDR3 is made up of 13 amino acids. This chain's CDR3 is CSVRQGPAYEQYF. CDR3 nucleotide sequence: TGCAGCGTTAGACAGGGGCCGGCCTACGAGCAGTACTTC.

V gene TRBV7-6 combines with J gene TRBJ2-5, with a possible D match to TRBD1 (6 bases). Germline V gene data show CDR1 as SGHVS and CDR2 as FNYEAQ. The CDR3 contains 16 residues. The V end was cut by 0 bases, the J end by 7 bases, with 18 bases between. CDR3 nucleotides: TGTGCCAGCAGCTTAGCGGAGACAGGCGAGTTAGGGACCCAGTACTTC. Its translation is CASSLAETGELGTQYF.

The V gene is TRBV13, the J gene TRBJ1-1; 8 bases fit TRBD1. The V and J ends lost 0 bases and 5 bases, in that order; junction bases with no gene match: 5. Looked up from germline, CDR1 is PRHDT and CDR2 is FYEKMQ (reference sequence). The CDR3 is 15 residues long. CDR3 protein: CASSLGTGGRTEAFF. In DNA form, the CDR3 reads TGTGCCAGCAGCTTAGGAACAGGGGGGAGGACTGAAGCTTTCTTT.

This chain uses TRBV21-1 with TRBJ1-6; the table names TRBD1, a call not compared with the DNA. TRBV21-1 corresponds to a pseudogene. This CDR3 region has 15 residues. The CDR3 nucleotides read TGTGCCAGCAGGCCCCGGGACAGGGTTGATTCACCCCTCCACTTT. Translating it yields CASRPRDRVDSPLHF.

The chain links TRBV20-1 to TRBJ2-3, with 16 bases identical to TRBD2. The CDR3 extends over 19 amino acids. Germline V CDR1 and CDR2: DFQATT, SNEGSKA (reference sequence). V lost 3 bases to trimming and J lost 2 bases; unmatched junction nucleotides: 11. CDR3: CSASPPPGLAGGNTDTQYF. The CDR3 DNA reads as TGCAGTGCTAGTCCCCCTCCGGGACTAGCGGGGGGGAACACAGATACGCAGTATTTT.

This rearrangement joins TRBV4-1 to TRBJ1-2; the D gene is possibly TRBD1 (5 bases). The CDR3 runs 14 residues. The V end lost 4 bases, the J end lost 14 bases, and 23 bases lay between the germline ends. From germline, CDR1 is MGHRA and CDR2 YSYEKL. This chain's CDR3 is CASSLMAGPTDGTF. CDR3 coding DNA: TGCGCCAGCAGCCTTATGGCAGGGCCCACCGATGGTACCTTC.

CDR3 nucleotide sequence: TGTGCCAGCAGTTACTTGGGGGACTCTTGGTACTTC. Its protein is CASSYLGDSWYF. This sequence joins TRBV6-5 and TRBJ2-7, with a possible D match to TRBD2 (6 bases). With 1 base removed from V and 12 bases from J, the gap between germline ends came to 13 bases. The V gene's germline CDR1 is MNHEY and CDR2 SVGAGI. The CDR3 length is 12 residues.

This rearrangement joins TRBV28 to TRBJ1-2; D not resolved. CDR1 is MDHEN and CDR2 is SYDVKM in the germline V gene. Deletions cut 2 bases from V and 7 bases from J, with 8 bases between. The CDR3 extends over 12 amino acids. In nucleotides, the CDR3 is TGTGCCAGCAGTTTAATAGAACGTGGCTACACCTTC. It is translated as CASSLIERGYTF.

Written as DNA, the CDR3 is TGTGCCAGCTCACCGAGGACACAAGAGACCCAGTACTTC. The encoded protein is CASSPRTQETQYF. The J gene is TRBJ2-5, the V gene TRBV18; TRBD1 is a possible D gene (5 bases). Between the trimmed V and J ends, which lost 3 bases and 2 bases, there was a span of 7 bases. Germline V gene sequence: CDR1 KGHSH, CDR2 LQKENI. CDR3 length equals 13 residues.

The chain has TRBV5-8 and TRBJ1-6; no clear D. Germline CDR1 is SGHTS and CDR2 is YDEGEE. CDR3 size: 13 residues. V was shortened by 4 bases and J by 10 bases, with 12 bases between the two germline ends. CDR3 nucleotide sequence: TGTGCCAGCAGCGCAAGAGGGAACTCACCCCTCCACTTT. It is translated as CASSARGNSPLHF.

This chain joins TRBV4-1 and TRBJ2-7; TRBD2 is a possible D gene (5 bases). CDR1 and CDR2 (germline): MGHRA, YSYEKL. The CDR3 totals 16 residues. The ends were cut back, 0 bases at V and 0 bases at J, with 12 bases in the middle. The CDR3 loop reads CASSQDSGVSSYEQYF. In nucleotides, the CDR3 is TGCGCCAGCAGCCAAGATTCCGGGGTCTCCTCCTACGAGCAGTACTTC.

V usage is TRBV5-1 and J usage is TRBJ2-2, with no clear D. Germline assignment: CDR1 SGHRS and CDR2 YFSETQ. V shed 7 bases and J shed 3 bases, with 7 bases lying between them. The length of the CDR3 is 12 residues. CDR3: CASRLDTGELFF. DNA of the CDR3: TGCGCCAGCCGTCTTGACACCGGGGAGCTGTTTTTT.

The chain employs TRBV15 and TRBJ1-1; tentative D call: TRBD1 (6 bases). The CDR3 extends over 16 amino acids. Germline CDR1 and CDR2: LNHNV and YYDKDF (reference sequence). V shed 4 bases and J shed 1 base, with 16 bases lying between them. The CDR3 reads CATSTIGGAKNTEAFF. The CDR3 DNA reads as TGTGCCACCAGCACCATTGGGGGCGCAAAGAACACTGAAGCTTTCTTT. The full variable domain, in which reference TRBV15 and TRBJ1-1 provide the parts outside the CDR3, is DAMVIQNPRYQVTQFGKPVTLSCSQTLNHNVMYWYQQKSSQAPKLLFHYYDKDFNNEADTPDNFQSRRPNTSFCFLDIRSPGLGDTAMYLCATSTIGGAKNTEAFFGQGTRLTVV.

The J gene is TRBJ2-5, the V gene TRBV3-1 (or the pseudogene TRBV3-2); tentative D call: TRBD2 (5 bases). The germline gives CDR1 LGHDT, CDR2 YNNKEL (reference sequence). The CDR3 contains 14 residues. Deletions cut 4 bases from V and 2 bases from J, with 11 bases between. The CDR3 region has the DNA TGTGCCAGCAGCCCCCTGGACTTACAAGAGACCCAGTACTTC. As protein: CASSPLDLQETQYF.

The CDR3 nucleotides read TGTGCCAGCACTCTTCCGGGACAGGAGACTTCACCCCTCCACTTT. This gives the protein CASTLPGQETSPLHF. The rearrangement uses TRBV2 and TRBJ1-6, with 8 nucleotides matching TRBD1. The CDR3 totals 15 residues. After removal of 7 bases from V and 9 bases from J, the junction contained 11 bases not matched to a gene. CDR1 is SNHLY, CDR2 FYNNEI, per germline.

This clone was found once. The chain combines TRBV10-2 with TRBJ2-7; 10 bases map to TRBD2. The CDR3 length is 13 residues. CDR1 is WSHSY, CDR2 SAAADI, per germline. With V trimmed by 9 bases and J by 0 bases, 2 bases remained unmatched. The chain's CDR3 is CASSGGNSYEQYF. CDR3 sequence (DNA): TGCGCCAGTAGCGGGGGGAACTCCTACGAGCAGTACTTC.

The chain links TRBV10-2 to TRBJ2-3; D is uncertain. V was pared by 4 bases and J by 6 bases, with 5 bases between. This CDR3 contains 11 residues. Germline CDR1 is WSHSY and CDR2 is SAAADI. This chain's CDR3 is CASSVGDTQYF. The CDR3, as DNA: TGCGCCAGCAGTGTCGGGGATACGCAGTATTTT.

The rearrangement uses TRBV19 and TRBJ2-3; 8 positions match TRBD1. With 10 bases clipped from V and 2 bases from J, the junction kept 5 bases outside the gene matches. CDR3 length: 13 amino acids. Germline CDR1 and CDR2: LNHDA and SQIVND (reference sequence). This chain's CDR3 is CATQGVNTDTQYF. As DNA, the CDR3 is TGTGCCACACAGGGGGTTAACACAGATACGCAGTATTTT.

This chain connects TRBV15 to TRBJ1-4; TRBD1 matches 7 bases. Germline-derived CDR1 and CDR2 are LNHNV and YYDKDF (reference sequence). This CDR3 contains 16 residues. V lost 1 base to trimming and J lost 3 bases; unmatched junction nucleotides: 5. The CDR3 protein is CATSRAEGAPNEKLFF. In DNA, the CDR3 is TGTGCCACCAGCAGAGCCGAGGGGGCACCTAATGAAAAACTGTTTTTT.

The rearrangement links TRBV6-5 to TRBJ1-1; D perhaps matches TRBD1 (5 bases). Germline CDR1 MNHEY, CDR2 SVGAGI. The V and J ends lost 5 bases and 7 bases respectively, with 14 bases between them. The CDR3 sequence is 13 residues long. CDR3 region: CASSPLQGGEAFF. The CDR3 nucleotides are TGTGCCAGCAGTCCCCTTCAGGGTGGTGAAGCTTTCTTT.

The chain has TRBV6-6 and TRBJ2-7; D possibly corresponds to TRBD1 (6 bases). CDR3 length equals 14 residues. Germline lookup yields CDR1 MNHNY and CDR2 SVGAGI (reference sequence). Trimming pared 5 bases from V and 5 bases from J, leaving 16 bases between. CDR3 amino acids: CASSPGHAIHEQYF. The CDR3 DNA is TGTGCCAGCAGTCCGGGACACGCCATTCACGAGCAGTACTTC.

The gene calls are TRBV11-2 and TRBJ1-3; perhaps TRBD1 as D (5 bases). V lost 3 bases and J 0 bases, leaving 15 bases between the germline ends. There are 17 residues in the CDR3. Germline loops: CDR1 SGHAT, CDR2 FQNNGV. For the CDR3, the DNA is TGTGCCAGCAGCTTTTCTTGGGGGGTTCGCTCTGGAAACACCATATATTTT. Amino acid sequence: CASSFSWGVRSGNTIYF.

This clone was seen a few times. The chain uses TRBV27 and TRBJ1-6; 7 positions agree with TRBD1. With V trimmed by 6 bases and J by 10 bases, 12 bases remained unmatched. Per the germline V gene, CDR1 is MNHEY and CDR2 is SMNVEV (reference sequence). The CDR3 runs to 15 residues. The CDR3 reads CASSFTGASNSPLHF. The CDR3, as DNA: TGTGCCAGCAGCTTCACAGGGGCGTCGAACTCACCCCTCCACTTT.

By proportion, this clone is medium-sized. J is TRBJ2-7 and V is TRBV27; no clear D. V was pared by 7 bases and J by 3 bases, with 10 bases between. This CDR3 is 12 amino acids long. CDR1 is MNHEY and CDR2 is SMNVEV in the germline V gene (reference sequence). CDR3 loop: CASTSTGYEQYF. CDR3 nucleotide sequence: TGTGCCAGCACATCGACGGGCTACGAGCAGTACTTC.

The rearrangement links TRBV5-1 to TRBJ2-5, with a tentative D call TRBD1 (6 bases). This CDR3 spans 13 amino acids. The V and J ends lost 3 bases and 5 bases respectively, with 11 bases between them. Germline V gene sequence: CDR1 SGHRS, CDR2 YFSETQ. CDR3 in DNA: TGCGCCAGCAGCTCACAGGGTTGGGAGACCCAGTACTTC. This translates into CASSSQGWETQYF.

This rearrangement joins TRBV11-2 to TRBJ2-7; 8 bases fit TRBD1. V shed 3 bases and J 5 bases; nucleotides not matched to a gene: 6. Germline lookup yields CDR1 SGHAT and CDR2 FQNNGV. CDR3 length equals 14 residues. CDR3 amino acids: CASSLTGAYDEQYF. The DNA for the CDR3 is TGTGCCAGCAGCTTGACAGGGGCATACGACGAGCAGTACTTC.